Listed below are T cell receptor beta chains from one sample, sequenced in a study of OX40 agonist ivuxolimab in advanced cancers. The table came from immunoSEQ multiplex PCR; TCRdb's copy has only in-frame clones and leaves some out. The top ten clones hold under 3.5% of a sample with some 71,000 clones, 86% of them seen once. Sample: CD4+ or CD8+ T cells sorted from blood, taken in a trial of the OX40 agonist ivuxolimab. All receptors derive from an adult with an advanced solid tumor such as melanoma, head and neck, liver or kidney cancer. CDR3s include the opening cysteine and the closing phenylalanine or tryptophan. A D gene is named only where the DNA matches it firmly. Some rows mark clone size as missing; the rest say once, few, many or name a class of expanded clone.

length	D	size	V	J	CDR3	DNA
14	-	-	TRBV11-1	TRBJ1-6	CASSVAAEETPLHF	TGTGCCAGCAGCGTCGCGGCCGAGGAGACACCCCTCCACTTT
17	-	once	TRBV9	TRBJ1-6	CASSVDPQGGPNSPLHF	TGTGCCAGCAGCGTAGACCCACAGGGAGGCCCTAATTCACCCCTCCACTTT
14	TRBD1	-	TRBV19	TRBJ1-3	CASSAGQLRNTIYF	TGTGCCAGTAGTGCGGGACAGCTACGAAACACCATATATTTT
12	-	-	TRBV7-8	TRBJ1-1	CASSFTNTEAFF	TGTGCCAGCAGCTTTACGAACACTGAAGCTTTCTTT
14	-	-	TRBV7-9	TRBJ1-5	CASSLNQGSQPQHF	TGTGCCAGCAGCTTAAATCAGGGGAGTCAGCCCCAGCATTTT
12	-	-	TRBV28	TRBJ1-1	CASSPTTTEAFF	TGTGCCAGCAGCCCGACAACCACTGAAGCTTTCTTT
13	-	once	TRBV7-9	TRBJ1-1	CASSFGGATEAFF	TGTGCCAGCAGCTTTGGGGGGGCCACTGAAGCTTTCTTT
15	TRBD1	-	TRBV28	TRBJ2-7	CASSYRTGGRYEQYF	TGTGCCAGCAGTTACAGGACAGGGGGCCGCTACGAGCAGTACTTC
14	-	-	TRBV30	TRBJ1-2	CAWSHEGKEGGYTF	TGTGCCTGGAGTCATGAAGGAAAGGAGGGTGGCTACACCTTC
14	TRBD1	-	TRBV6-5	TRBJ1-6	CASSVDRGLDPLHF	TGTGCCAGCAGTGTCGACAGGGGCCTCGATCCCCTCCACTTT
15	-	-	TRBV7-2	TRBJ2-7	CASSPRGGSSYEQYF	TGTGCCAGCAGCCCGAGGGGCGGTAGCTCCTACGAGCAGTACTTC
12	-	-	TRBV4-2	TRBJ1-3	CASSNSGNTIYF	TGTGCCAGCAGCAACAGTGGAAACACCATATATTTT
14	-	-	TRBV10-3	TRBJ2-3	CAISGWSETDTQYF	TGTGCCATCAGTGGCTGGAGCGAAACAGATACGCAGTATTTT
16	-	-	TRBV6-1	TRBJ1-3	CASSVGGRFSGNTIYF	TGTGCCAGCAGTGTGGGGGGACGCTTCTCTGGAAACACCATATATTTT
13	-	once	TRBV30	TRBJ2-2	CAWSPRSTGELFF	TGTGCCTGGAGTCCCAGGTCCACCGGGGAGCTGTTTTTT
15	-	-	TRBV5-1	TRBJ2-7	CASRGSVGPTYEQYF	TGCGCCAGCAGGGGGAGTGTGGGCCCGACCTACGAGCAGTACTTC
14	-	-	TRBV23-1	TRBJ1-6	CASPPPGVSSPLHF	TGCGCCAGCCCCCCGCCAGGGGTAAGTTCACCCCTCCACTTT